This TCR beta chain was retrieved from a study of beta chain features in type 1 diabetes. Study details: Sorted cells from all samples, numbering about 99,000,000, were examined. General study points: The naive, central memory and Treg TCRB repertoires looked more alike in patients than they did in healthy donors. Type 1 diabetes patients showed a moderate but significant shortening of TCRB CDR3s in all four CD4+ subsets.

The sequenced template was cDNA made from the entire isolated RNA. Repertoires were generated with immunoSEQ multiplex PCR, while TCRdb's copy carries only in-frame clones and drops some. Here the sample spans 620,000 or so clones, about 14% being singletons. This CDR3 spans 13 amino acids. Germline V lookup: CDR1 SNHLY, CDR2 FYNNEI. Trimming at V came to 6 bases and at J to 7 bases, leaving 3 bases not matched to a gene. As to this clone: What it recognizes is unknown.

The chain combines TRBV2 with TRBJ2-3; 11 nucleotides line up with TRBD1. This receptor was identified in a man aged 18 to 30 in good health. The sample was naive CD4+ T cells from blood. The chain's CDR3 is CASRGTGGYTQYF. Written as DNA, the CDR3 is TGTGCCAGCAGGGGGACAGGGGGTTATACGCAGTATTTT.